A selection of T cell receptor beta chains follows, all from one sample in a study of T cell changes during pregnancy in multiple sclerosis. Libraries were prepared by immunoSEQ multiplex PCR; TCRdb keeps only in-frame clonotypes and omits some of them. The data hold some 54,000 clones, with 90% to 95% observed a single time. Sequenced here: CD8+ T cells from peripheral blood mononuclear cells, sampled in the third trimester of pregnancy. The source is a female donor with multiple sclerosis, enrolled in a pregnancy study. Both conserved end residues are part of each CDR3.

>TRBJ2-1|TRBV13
CASSLRGSGRSPDNEQFF
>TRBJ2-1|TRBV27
CASSPIGSGYNEQFF
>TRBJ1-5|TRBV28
CASSQGAPPSDQPQHF
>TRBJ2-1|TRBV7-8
CASSLEAGGASDEQFF
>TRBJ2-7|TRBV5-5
CASSWREGSSYEQYF
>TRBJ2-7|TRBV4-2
CASSQGGAGEGQYF
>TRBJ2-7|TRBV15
CATSRAAGGSYEQYF
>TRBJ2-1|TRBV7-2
CASSLRPFQGTYNEQFF
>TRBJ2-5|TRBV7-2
CASSLGLVGGQETQYF
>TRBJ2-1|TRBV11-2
CASSLEARVSYNEQFF
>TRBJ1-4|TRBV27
CASSSGQRREKLFF
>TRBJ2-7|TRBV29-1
CSVGSGNSYEQYF
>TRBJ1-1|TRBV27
CASSLRAAVNTEAFF
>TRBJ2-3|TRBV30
CARGEVTQYF
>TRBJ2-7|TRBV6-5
CASSYGADEQYF
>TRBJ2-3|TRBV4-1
CASSPPFPHWGGTDTQYF
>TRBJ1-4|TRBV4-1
CASSQDQGPDRNEKLFF
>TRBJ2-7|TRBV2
CASSTPGTGGDEQYF
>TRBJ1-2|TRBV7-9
CASSPGRQATYGYTF
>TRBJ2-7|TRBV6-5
CATSIAGGPYEQYF
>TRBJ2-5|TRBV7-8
CASSSNRLAGVGETQYF
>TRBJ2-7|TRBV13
CASSSQQELSYEQYF
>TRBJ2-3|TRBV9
CASSPWTGTDTQYF
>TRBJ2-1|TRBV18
CASSLRGTSRDEQFF
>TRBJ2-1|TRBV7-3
CASSKETGYSYNEQFF